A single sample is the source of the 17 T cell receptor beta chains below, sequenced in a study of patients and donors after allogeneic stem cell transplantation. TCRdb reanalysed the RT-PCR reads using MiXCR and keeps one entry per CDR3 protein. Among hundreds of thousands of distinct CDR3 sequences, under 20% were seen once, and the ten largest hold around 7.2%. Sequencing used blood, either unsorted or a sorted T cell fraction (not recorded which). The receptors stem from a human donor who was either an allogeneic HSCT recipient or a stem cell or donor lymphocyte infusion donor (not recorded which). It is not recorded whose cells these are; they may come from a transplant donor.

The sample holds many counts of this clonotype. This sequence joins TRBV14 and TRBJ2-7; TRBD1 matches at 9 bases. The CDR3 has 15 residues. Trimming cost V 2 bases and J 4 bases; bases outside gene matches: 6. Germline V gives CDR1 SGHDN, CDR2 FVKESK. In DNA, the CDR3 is TGTGCCAGCAGCCAACCCCGGGACAGGGTTTACGAGCAGTACTTC. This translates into CASSQPRDRVYEQYF.

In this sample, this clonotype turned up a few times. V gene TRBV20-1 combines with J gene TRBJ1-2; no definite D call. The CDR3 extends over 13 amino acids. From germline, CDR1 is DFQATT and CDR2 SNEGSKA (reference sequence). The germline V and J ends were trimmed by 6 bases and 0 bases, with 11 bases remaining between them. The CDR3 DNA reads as TGCAGTGCCGGACCAAGACCTAACTATGGCTACACCTTC. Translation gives CSAGPRPNYGYTF.

The CDR3: CASVDRVGSPLHF. The CDR3 nucleotides read TGTGCCAGCGTGGATCGAGTTGGTTCACCCCTCCACTTT. The V call is TRBV19, the J call TRBJ1-6; unclear D gene. The length of the CDR3 is 13 residues. Trimming took 9 bases from V and 9 from J, leaving 15 bases between them. Germline V gene lookup returns CDR1 LNHDA and CDR2 SQIVND (reference sequence).

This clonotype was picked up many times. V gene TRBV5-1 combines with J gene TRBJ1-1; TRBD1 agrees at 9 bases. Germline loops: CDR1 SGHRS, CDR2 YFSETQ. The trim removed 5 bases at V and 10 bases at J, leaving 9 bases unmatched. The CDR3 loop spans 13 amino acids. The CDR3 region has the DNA TGCGCCAGCAGGCTGGACAGGGGATTTGGAGCTTTCTTT. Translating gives CASRLDRGFGAFF.

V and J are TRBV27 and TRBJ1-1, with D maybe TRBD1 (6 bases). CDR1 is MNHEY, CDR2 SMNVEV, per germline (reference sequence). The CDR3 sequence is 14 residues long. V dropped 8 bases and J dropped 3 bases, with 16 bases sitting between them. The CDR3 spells CASSYGTRDTEAFF. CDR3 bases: TGTGCCAGCTCTTACGGGACAAGGGACACTGAAGCTTTCTTT.

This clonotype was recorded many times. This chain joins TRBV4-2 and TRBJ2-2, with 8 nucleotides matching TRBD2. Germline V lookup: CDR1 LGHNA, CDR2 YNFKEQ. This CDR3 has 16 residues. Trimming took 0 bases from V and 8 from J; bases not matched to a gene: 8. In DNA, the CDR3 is TGTGCCAGCAGCCAAGAGAGGACGGGAGGGCAGGGGGAGCTGTTTTTT. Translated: CASSQERTGGQGELFF.

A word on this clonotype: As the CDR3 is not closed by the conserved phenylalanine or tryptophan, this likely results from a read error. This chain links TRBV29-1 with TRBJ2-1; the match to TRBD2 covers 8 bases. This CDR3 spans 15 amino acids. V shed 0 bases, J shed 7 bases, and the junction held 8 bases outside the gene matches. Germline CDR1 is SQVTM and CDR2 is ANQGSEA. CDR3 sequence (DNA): TGCAGCGTTGAAGATCGGCTAGCGGGTCTTAATGAGCAGTTCTAC. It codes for CSVEDRLAGLNEQFY.

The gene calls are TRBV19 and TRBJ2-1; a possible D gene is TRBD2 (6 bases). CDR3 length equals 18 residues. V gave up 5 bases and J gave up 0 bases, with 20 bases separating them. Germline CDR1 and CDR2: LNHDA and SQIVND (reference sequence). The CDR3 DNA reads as TGTGCCAGTAGTTTGACAGCCGTACTAGCCGGCTCCTACAATGAGCAGTTCTTC. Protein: CASSLTAVLAGSYNEQFF.

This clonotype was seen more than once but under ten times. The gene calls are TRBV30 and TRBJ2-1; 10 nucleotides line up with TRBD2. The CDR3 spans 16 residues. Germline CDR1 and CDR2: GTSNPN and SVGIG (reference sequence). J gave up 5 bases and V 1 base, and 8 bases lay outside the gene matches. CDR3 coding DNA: TGTGCCTGGAGTGGACAAGGACTAGCGGAAAACAATGAGCAGTTCTTC. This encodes CAWSGQGLAENNEQFF.

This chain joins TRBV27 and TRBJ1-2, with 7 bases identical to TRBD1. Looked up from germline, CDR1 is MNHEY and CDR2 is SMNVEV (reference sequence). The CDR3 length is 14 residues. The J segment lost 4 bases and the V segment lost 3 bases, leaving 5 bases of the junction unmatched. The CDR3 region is CASSLTGLSYGYTF. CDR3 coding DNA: TGTGCCAGCAGTTTGACAGGGCTTTCCTATGGCTACACCTTC.

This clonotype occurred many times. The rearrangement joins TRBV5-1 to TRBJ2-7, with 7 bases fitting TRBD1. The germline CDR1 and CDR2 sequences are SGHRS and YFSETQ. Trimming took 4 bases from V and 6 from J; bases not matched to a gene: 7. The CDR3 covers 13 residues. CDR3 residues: CASSPYAGGEQYF. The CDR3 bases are TGCGCCAGCAGCCCCTACGCAGGGGGCGAGCAGTACTTC.

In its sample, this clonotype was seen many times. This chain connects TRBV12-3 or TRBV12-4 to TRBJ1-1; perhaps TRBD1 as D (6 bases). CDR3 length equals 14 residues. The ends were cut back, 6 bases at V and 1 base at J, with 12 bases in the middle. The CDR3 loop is CASSRGGSNTEAFF. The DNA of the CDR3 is TGTGCCAGCAGCCGAGGGGGGTCGAACACTGAAGCTTTCTTT.

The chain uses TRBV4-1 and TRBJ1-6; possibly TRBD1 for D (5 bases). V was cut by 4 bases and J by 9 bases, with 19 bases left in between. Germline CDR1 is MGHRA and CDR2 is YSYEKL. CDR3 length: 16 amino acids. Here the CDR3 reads CASSLRLPARGSPLHF. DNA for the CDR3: TGCGCCAGCAGCCTTCGACTGCCCGCTAGGGGTTCACCCCTCCACTTT.

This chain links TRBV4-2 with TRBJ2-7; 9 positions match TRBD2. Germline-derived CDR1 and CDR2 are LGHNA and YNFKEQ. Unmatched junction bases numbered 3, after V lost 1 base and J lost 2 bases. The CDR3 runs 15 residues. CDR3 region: CASSQVASGAYEQYF. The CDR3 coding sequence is TGTGCCAGCAGCCAAGTGGCTAGCGGGGCCTACGAGCAGTACTTC.

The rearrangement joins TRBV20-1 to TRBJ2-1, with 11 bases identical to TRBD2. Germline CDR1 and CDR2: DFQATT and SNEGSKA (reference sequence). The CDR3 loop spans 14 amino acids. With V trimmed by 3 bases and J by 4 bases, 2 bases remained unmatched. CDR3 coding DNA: TGCAGTGCTAGGGGACTAGCGGTATACAATGAGCAGTTCTTC. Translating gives CSARGLAVYNEQFF.

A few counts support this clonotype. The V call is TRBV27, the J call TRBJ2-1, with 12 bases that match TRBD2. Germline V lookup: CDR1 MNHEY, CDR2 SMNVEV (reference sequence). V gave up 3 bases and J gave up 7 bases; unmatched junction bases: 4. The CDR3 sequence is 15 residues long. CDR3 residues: CASSFLAGGDNEQFF. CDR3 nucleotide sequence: TGTGCCAGCAGTTTTCTAGCGGGAGGGGATAATGAGCAGTTCTTC.

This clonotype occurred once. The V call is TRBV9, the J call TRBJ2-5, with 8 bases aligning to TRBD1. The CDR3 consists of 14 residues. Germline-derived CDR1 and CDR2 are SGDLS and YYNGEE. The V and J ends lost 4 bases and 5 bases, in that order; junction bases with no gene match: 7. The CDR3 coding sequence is TGTGCCAGCAGCCGACAGGGGTTCGGGGAGACCCAGTACTTC. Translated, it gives CASSRQGFGETQYF.